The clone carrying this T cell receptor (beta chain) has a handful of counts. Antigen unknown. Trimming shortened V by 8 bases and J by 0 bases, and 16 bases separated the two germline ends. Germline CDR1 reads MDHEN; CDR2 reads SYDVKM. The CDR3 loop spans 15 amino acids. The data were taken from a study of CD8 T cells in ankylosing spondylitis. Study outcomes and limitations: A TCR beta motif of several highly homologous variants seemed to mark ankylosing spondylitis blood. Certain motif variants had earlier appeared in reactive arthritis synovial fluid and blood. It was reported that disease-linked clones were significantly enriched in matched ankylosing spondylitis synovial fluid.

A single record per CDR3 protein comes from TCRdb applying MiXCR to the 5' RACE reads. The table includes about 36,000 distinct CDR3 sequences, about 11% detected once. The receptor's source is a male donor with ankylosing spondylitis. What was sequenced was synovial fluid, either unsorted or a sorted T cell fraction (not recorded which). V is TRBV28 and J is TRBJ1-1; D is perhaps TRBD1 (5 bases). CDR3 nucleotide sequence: TGTGCCAGCGGAATAGGGGATCGGGTGAACACTGAAGCTTTCTTT. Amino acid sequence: CASGIGDRVNTEAFF.